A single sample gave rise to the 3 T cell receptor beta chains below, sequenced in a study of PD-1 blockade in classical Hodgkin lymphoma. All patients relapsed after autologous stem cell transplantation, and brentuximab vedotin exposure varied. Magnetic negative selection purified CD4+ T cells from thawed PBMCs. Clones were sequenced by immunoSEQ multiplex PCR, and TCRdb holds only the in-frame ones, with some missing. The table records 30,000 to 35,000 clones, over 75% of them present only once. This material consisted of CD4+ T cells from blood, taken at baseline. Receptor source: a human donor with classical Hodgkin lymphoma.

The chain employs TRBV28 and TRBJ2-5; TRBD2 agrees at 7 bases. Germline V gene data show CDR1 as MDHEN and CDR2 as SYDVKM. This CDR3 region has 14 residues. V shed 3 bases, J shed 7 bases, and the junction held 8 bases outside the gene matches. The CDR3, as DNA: TGTGCCAGCAGTTTCCTAGCGGCCCAGGGGACCCAGTACTTC. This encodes CASSFLAAQGTQYF. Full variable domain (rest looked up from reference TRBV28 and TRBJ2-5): DVKVTQSSRYLVKRTGEKVFLECVQDMDHENMFWYRQDPGLGLRLIYFSYDVKMKEKGDIPEGYSVSREKKERFSLILESASTNQTSMYLCASSFLAAQGTQYFGPGTRLLVL.

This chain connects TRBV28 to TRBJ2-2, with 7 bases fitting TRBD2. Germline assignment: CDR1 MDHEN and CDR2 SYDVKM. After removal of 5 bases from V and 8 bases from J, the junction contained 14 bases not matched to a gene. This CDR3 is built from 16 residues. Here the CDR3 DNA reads TGTGCCAGCAGTCGGACGGGACTAATCCCCCCAGGGGAGCTGTTTTTT. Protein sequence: CASSRTGLIPPGELFF.

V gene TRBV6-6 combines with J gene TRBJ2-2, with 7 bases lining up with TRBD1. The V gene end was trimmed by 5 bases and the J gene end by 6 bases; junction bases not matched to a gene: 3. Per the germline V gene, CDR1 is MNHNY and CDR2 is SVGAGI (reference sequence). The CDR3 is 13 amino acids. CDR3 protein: CASSTGTAGELFF. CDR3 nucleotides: TGTGCCAGCAGTACTGGGACAGCCGGGGAGCTGTTTTTT.